This record covers a single TCR beta chain. Antigen: not known. Sequencing used immunoSEQ multiplex PCR; TCRdb keeps in-frame clones, though not all of them. The sample has tens of thousands of clones; approximately 69% are singletons. This entry comes from a study of STAT5B mutations in CD4+ large granular lymphocyte leukemia. Buffy coats from healthy blood donors served as controls. V lost 5 bases, J lost 4 bases, and 9 bases lay in between. The CDR3 runs to 13 residues. Germline CDR1 and CDR2: MNHEY and SVGAGI. Findings and limits, study-wide: Top patient clones used TRBV06 genes more often: 8/27 versus 2/35 in controls. Patient CD4-sorted repertoires stayed more clonal than healthy ones after leukemic-clone removal.

This chain links TRBV6-5 with TRBJ1-3; no clear D. This TCR was sampled from a human donor in good health. The sample taken for sequencing was CD4+ T cells from blood buffy coats. The CDR3 nucleotides read TGTGCCAGCAGTAAGGGTGCCGGAAACACCATATATTTT. Amino acids: CASSKGAGNTIYF.